These 24 T cell receptor beta chains originate from one sample sequenced in a study of PD-1 blockade in classical Hodgkin lymphoma. Brentuximab vedotin exposure varied, and every patient relapsed after autologous stem cell transplantation. Measured with immunoSEQ multiplex PCR; TCRdb has only the in-frame clones, and not every one. This sample has about 30,000 clones, with about 71% found just once. The starting material was peripheral blood mononuclear cells (PBMCs), obtained before the second cycle of nivolumab. The receptors shown here come from a human donor with classical Hodgkin lymphoma.

This chain links TRBV21-1 with TRBJ2-7; the table calls TRBD2, which could not be checked here. TRBV21-1 is listed as a pseudogene. This CDR3 has 20 amino acids. CDR3 nucleotides: TGTGCCAGCAGCAAACCCCTCGGGGAGAGCGACGGGGCGGGATCCTACGAGCAGTACTTC. It translates to CASSKPLGESDGAGSYEQYF.

This clone was found a few times. The same CDR3 also results from other DNA sequences found in this sample. The chain links TRBV27 to TRBJ2-2; TRBD1 agrees at 8 bases. CDR1 is MNHEY, CDR2 SMNVEV, per germline (reference sequence). The V segment lost 6 bases and the J segment 0 bases; nucleotides outside the gene matches: 0. The CDR3 is 14 amino acids. The CDR3 region has the DNA TGTGCCAGCAGACAGGGGGCGAACACCGGGGAGCTGTTTTTT. This codes for CASRQGANTGELFF.

V usage is TRBV4-3 and J usage is TRBJ2-6, with D unresolved. The germline V and J ends were trimmed by 0 bases and 0 bases, with 6 bases remaining between them. CDR1 is LGHNA, CDR2 YSLEER, per germline. CDR3 length: 16 amino acids. The CDR3 DNA follows: TGCGCCAGCAGCCAAGATGGGTTCTCTGGGGCCAACGTCCTGACTTTC. Its translation: CASSQDGFSGANVLTF.

CDR3 region: CASSGFRASGGMETQYF. CDR3 nucleotide sequence: TGTGCCAGCAGCGGCTTCCGGGCTAGCGGGGGGATGGAGACCCAGTACTTC. The V call is TRBV7-3, the J call TRBJ2-5; 11 nucleotides match TRBD2. V lost 5 bases, J lost 5 bases, and 13 bases stayed unmatched. The CDR3 contains 17 residues. Per the germline V gene, CDR1 is SGHTA and CDR2 is FQGTGA.

CDR3 amino acids: CASSLGQGGYNEQFF. The DNA of the CDR3 is TGTGCCAGCAGCTTAGGGCAGGGGGGCTACAATGAGCAGTTCTTC. The J gene is TRBJ2-1, the V gene TRBV11-2; a weak D match, TRBD1 (7 bases). V was clipped by 1 base and J by 3 bases, with 10 bases between them. The CDR3 contains 15 residues. Germline CDR1 SGHAT, CDR2 FQNNGV.

The chain combines TRBV2 with TRBJ2-7, with D possibly matching TRBD2 (5 bases). Deletions cut 6 bases from V and 3 bases from J, with 12 bases between. Germline V gene sequence: CDR1 SNHLY, CDR2 FYNNEI. This CDR3 region has 13 residues. The CDR3 DNA reads as TGTGCCAGCAGGGAATCGGGAAACTACGAGCAGTACTTC. The encoded protein is CASRESGNYEQYF. The whole variable domain, remainder taken from reference TRBV2 and TRBJ2-7, is EPEVTQTPSHQVTQMGQEVILRCVPISNHLYFYWYRQILGQKVEFLVSFYNNEISEKSEIFDDQFSVERPDGSNFTLKIRSTKLEDSAMYFCASRESGNYEQYFGPGTRLTVT.

The chain uses TRBV19 and TRBJ2-1, with D hard to call. There are 14 residues in the CDR3. Looked up from germline, CDR1 is LNHDA and CDR2 is SQIVND (reference sequence). V shed 6 bases and J shed 6 bases, with 15 bases lying between them. The CDR3 DNA sequence: TGTGCCAGTAGCCTTCTCGGTCTGGGCAATGAGCAGTTCTTC. Translated, it gives CASSLLGLGNEQFF.

This chain links TRBV6-1 with TRBJ2-3; 7 positions agree with TRBD2. The CDR3 is made up of 14 amino acids. J gave up 6 bases and V 6 bases, and 9 bases lay outside the gene matches. Looked up from germline, CDR1 is MNHNS and CDR2 is SASEGT. The CDR3, as DNA: TGTGCCAGCAGCCCCGGGAGGCTGGGGGATACGCAGTATTTT. This translates into CASSPGRLGDTQYF.

The chain links TRBV7-6 to TRBJ2-1, with TRBD2 identical over 12 bases. V gave up 1 base and J gave up 0 bases; unmatched junction bases: 7. Germline CDR1 and CDR2: SGHVS and FNYEAQ. This CDR3 spans 19 amino acids. CDR3 DNA sequence: TGTGCCAGCAGCTTAGTTACTAGCGGGGGGCCGAGCTCCTACAATGAGCAGTTCTTC. It encodes CASSLVTSGGPSSYNEQFF. Looking up the rest from reference TRBV7-6 and TRBJ2-1 gives the full variable domain: GAGVSQSPRYKVTKRGQDVALRCDPISGHVSLYWYRQALGQGPEFLTYFNYEAQQDKSGLPNDRFSAERPEGSISTLTIQRTEQRDSAMYRCASSLVTSGGPSSYNEQFFGPGTRLTVL.

This clone has more than one count but fewer than ten. The chain recombines TRBV28 with TRBJ1-4, with D unresolved. From germline, CDR1 is MDHEN and CDR2 SYDVKM. V lost 5 bases to trimming and J lost 8 bases, with 15 bases between them. The length of the CDR3 is 14 residues. Here the CDR3 DNA reads TGTGCCAGCAGTACACTTCTTGCCGGCGAAAAACTGTTTTTT. This translates into CASSTLLAGEKLFF. Variable domain in full (rest from reference TRBV28 and TRBJ1-4): DVKVTQSSRYLVKRTGEKVFLECVQDMDHENMFWYRQDPGLGLRLIYFSYDVKMKEKGDIPEGYSVSREKKERFSLILESASTNQTSMYLCASSTLLAGEKLFFGSGTQLSVL.

Notes on this clone: This may be a read error, as it is one base from a much larger clone. The genes are TRBV6-5 and TRBJ1-5, with D tentatively TRBD1 (6 bases). This CDR3 is built from 14 residues. Germline V gene sequence: CDR1 MNHEY, CDR2 SVGAGI. CDR3 coding DNA: TGTGTCAGCAGCCTTACAGGGAGAGGGCAGCCCCAGCATTTT. Amino acid sequence: CVSSLTGRGQPQHF.

This chain uses TRBV19 with TRBJ2-2; 8 bases agree with TRBD1. The germline V gene has CDR1 LNHDA and CDR2 SQIVND (reference sequence). V lost 3 bases and J lost 3; bases outside the gene matches: 15. This CDR3 contains 19 residues. The CDR3 nucleotides read TGTGCCAGTAGTATTGGTACCGAGACAGGGGCCTTTTACACCGGGGAGCTGTTTTTT. This sequence encodes CASSIGTETGAFYTGELFF.

V is TRBV19 and J is TRBJ1-1; a weak D match, TRBD1 (5 bases). This CDR3 spans 14 amino acids. CDR1 and CDR2 from the germline V gene are LNHDA and SQIVND (reference sequence). Trimming took off 4 bases at V and 1 base at J, with 10 bases between the two ends. This CDR3 reads CASSTRDGNTEAFF. CDR3 in DNA: TGTGCCAGTAGTACACGGGACGGGAACACTGAAGCTTTCTTT.

The CDR3 sequence is CASSHAGTGRTYEQYF. The CDR3 DNA reads as TGCGCCAGCAGCCACGCCGGGACAGGACGAACCTACGAGCAGTACTTC. The chain employs TRBV4-1 and TRBJ2-7, with 8 bases matching TRBD1. The germline gives CDR1 MGHRA, CDR2 YSYEKL. V was clipped by 3 bases and J by 2 bases; unmatched bases: 9. The CDR3 consists of 16 residues.

This clone was found once. The chain has TRBV2 and TRBJ2-2; D remains unclear. V dropped 5 bases and J dropped 4 bases, with 11 bases sitting between them. Germline CDR1 SNHLY, CDR2 FYNNEI. The CDR3 runs 14 residues. For the CDR3, the DNA is TGTGCCAGCAGTATCCAGGCCCTCACCGGGGAGCTGTTTTTT. Its translation: CASSIQALTGELFF.

The CDR3 here is CASSFITGSNYGYTF. The CDR3 DNA sequence: TGTGCCAGCAGCTTCATAACAGGCTCCAACTATGGCTACACCTTC. The chain combines TRBV5-6 with TRBJ1-2; possibly TRBD1 for D (5 bases). Between the trimmed V and J ends, which lost 2 bases and 2 bases, there was a span of 13 bases. The CDR3 loop spans 15 amino acids. CDR1 and CDR2 from the germline V gene are SGHDT and YYEEEE. Filled out from reference TRBV5-6 and TRBJ1-2, the complete variable domain reads DAGVTQSPTHLIKTRGQQVTLRCSPKSGHDTVSWYQQALGQGPQFIFQYYEEEERQRGNFPDRFSGHQFPNYSSELNVNALLLGDSALYLCASSFITGSNYGYTFGSGTRLTVV.

This clone is medium-sized in the sample. The chain couples TRBV7-9 to TRBJ1-2, with D possibly matching TRBD1 (6 bases). The V end lost 4 bases, the J end lost 4 bases, and 25 bases lay between the germline ends. Germline loops: CDR1 SEHNR, CDR2 FQNEAQ (reference sequence). This CDR3 has 18 amino acids. Here the CDR3 DNA reads TGTGCCAGCAGCTCCACCCCGGGGGGCTCCTTTTCCGGCTATGGCTACACCTTC. It codes for CASSSTPGGSFSGYGYTF.

This chain joins TRBV5-5 and TRBJ2-1, with unresolved D. CDR1 and CDR2 (germline): SGHKS, YYEKEE (reference sequence). CDR3 size: 16 residues. Deletions cut 4 bases from V and 7 bases from J, with 21 bases between. The CDR3 coding sequence is TGTGCCAGCAGCCCTACCATGAGACTGGCCGGTAATGAGCAGTTCTTC. Translation gives CASSPTMRLAGNEQFF.

This clone showed up just once. The chain recombines TRBV28 with TRBJ2-7, with 12 positions matching TRBD2. The V gene's germline CDR1 is MDHEN and CDR2 SYDVKM. With V trimmed by 4 bases and J by 3 bases, 7 bases remained unmatched. The CDR3 runs to 16 residues. The CDR3 nucleotides read TGTGCCAGCAGTTCCTGGACTAGCGGGGAGGTCTACGAGCAGTACTTC. It codes for CASSSWTSGEVYEQYF. The whole variable domain, filled in from reference TRBV28 and TRBJ2-7, reads DVKVTQSSRYLVKRTGEKVFLECVQDMDHENMFWYRQDPGLGLRLIYFSYDVKMKEKGDIPEGYSVSREKKERFSLILESASTNQTSMYLCASSSWTSGEVYEQYFGPGTRLTVT.

In this sample, this clone is medium-sized (0.01 to 0.1%). The chain carries TRBV9 and TRBJ2-2; D gene ambiguous. With 4 bases removed from V and 0 bases from J, the gap between germline ends came to 13 bases. The CDR3 extends over 16 amino acids. The germline gives CDR1 SGDLS, CDR2 YYNGEE. This CDR3 is CASSPTSQANTGELFF. CDR3 in DNA: TGTGCCAGCAGCCCCACCAGTCAAGCGAACACCGGGGAGCTGTTTTTT.

CDR3 coding DNA: TGTGCCAGCAGCTTGGAGGGGGGTAGGCAGCCCCAGCATTTT. Translation gives CASSLEGGRQPQHF. V and J are TRBV5-5 and TRBJ1-5; possible D gene TRBD1, 6 bases. Germline V lookup: CDR1 SGHKS, CDR2 YYEKEE (reference sequence). The CDR3 runs to 14 residues. Trimming stripped 0 bases from V and 7 bases from J, with 11 bases between.

The chain is built from TRBV19 and TRBJ1-6; D unresolved. Germline V lookup: CDR1 LNHDA, CDR2 SQIVND (reference sequence). Trimming removed 4 bases from V and 7 bases from J, with 20 bases in between. This CDR3 is 17 amino acids long. The CDR3 sequence is CASSRGPMSGNNSPLHF. As DNA, the CDR3 is TGTGCCAGTAGTAGAGGACCCATGTCGGGGAACAATTCACCCCTCCACTTT.

V usage is TRBV2 and J usage is TRBJ2-7, with 8 nucleotides matching TRBD1. The CDR3 totals 13 residues. The V gene's germline CDR1 is SNHLY and CDR2 FYNNEI. Trimming cost V 7 bases and J 3 bases; bases outside gene matches: 5. In nucleotides, the CDR3 is TGTGCCAGCATGGGGACAGGCGTCTACGAGCAGTACTTC. Translating gives CASMGTGVYEQYF.

This clone appeared a few times. This sequence joins TRBV5-6 and TRBJ2-3; TRBD1 or TRBD2 may be the D gene (5 bases each). There are 12 residues in the CDR3. The germline V gene has CDR1 SGHDT and CDR2 YYEEEE. Between the trimmed V and J ends, which lost 6 bases and 8 bases, there was a span of 13 bases. The CDR3 loop is CASTAGTGTQYF. The CDR3 DNA sequence: TGTGCCAGCACGGCAGGGACGGGTACGCAGTATTTT.